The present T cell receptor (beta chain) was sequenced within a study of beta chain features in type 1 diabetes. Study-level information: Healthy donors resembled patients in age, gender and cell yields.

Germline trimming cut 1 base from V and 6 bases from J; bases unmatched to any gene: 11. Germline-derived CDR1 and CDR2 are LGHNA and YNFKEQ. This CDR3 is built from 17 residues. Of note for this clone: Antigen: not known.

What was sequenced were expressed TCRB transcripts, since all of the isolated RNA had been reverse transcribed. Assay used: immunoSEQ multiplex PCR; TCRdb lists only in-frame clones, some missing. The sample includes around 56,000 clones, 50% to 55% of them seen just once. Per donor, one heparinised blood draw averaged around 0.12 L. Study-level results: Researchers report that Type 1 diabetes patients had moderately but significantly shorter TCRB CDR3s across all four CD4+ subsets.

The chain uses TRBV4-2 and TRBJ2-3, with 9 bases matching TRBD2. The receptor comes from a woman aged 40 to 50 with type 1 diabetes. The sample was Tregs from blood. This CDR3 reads CASSQGHSGRNLDTQYF. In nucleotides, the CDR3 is TGTGCCAGCAGCCAAGGCCACAGCGGGAGGAACTTGGATACGCAGTATTTT.